The sequence of this T cell receptor (beta chain) was determined in a study of T cells in Graves' hyperthyroidism and ophthalmopathy. Notes on the study in general: In simple terms, a model built on 13 V-J features told ophthalmopathy apart from stable hyperthyroidism. Most thyroid clonotypes expanded above 0.001 appeared in blood too.

RNA transcripts served as the template for amplifying TCR beta CDR3 regions. An initial round of RT-PCR targeting the TCR CDR3 relied on the HTBI primer set. MiXCR was run by TCRdb on the multiplex PCR reads, yielding one entry per CDR3 protein. The sample has 500,000 to 650,000 distinct CDR3 sequences; around 15% are singletons. In regard to this clonotype: Antigen unknown.

Any patient presenting with uncontrolled infection, other autoimmune disease, pregnancy or lactation was left out. The source of the PBMCs was less than 12 ml of fresh peripheral blood. The sequenced sample was blood. The source is a woman aged 35 to 49 with Graves' hyperthyroidism.

The CDR3: CASSRDSTNTGELFF. CDR3 DNA: TGTGCCAGCAGCCGGGACAGTACGAACACCGGGGAGCTGTTTTTT. The rearrangement uses TRBV7-2 and TRBJ2-2; 7 bases match TRBD1. The trim removed 5 bases at V and 0 bases at J, leaving 3 bases unmatched. This CDR3 is built from 15 residues. In germline, CDR1 is SGHTA, CDR2 FQGNSA. The whole variable domain, remainder taken from reference TRBV7-2 and TRBJ2-2, is GAGVSQSPSNKVTEKGKDVELRCDPISGHTALYWYRQSLGQGLEFLIYFQGNSAPDKSGLPSDRFSAERTGGSVSTLTIQRTQQEDSAVYLCASSRDSTNTGELFFGEGSRLTVL.